This T cell receptor (beta chain) is drawn from a study of CD8 T cells in Susac syndrome. After extraction with the RNeasy kit, roughly 0.5 to 1 ug of the RNA was reverse transcribed using random hexamers. A multiplex approach, immunoSEQ multiplex PCR, amplified TCR beta CDR3 across 54 Vbeta and 13 Jbeta. One entry per CDR3 protein, called by TCRdb with MiXCR from the immunoSEQ multiplex PCR reads. The table shows about 110,000 distinct CDR3 sequences, with roughly 96% occurring only once. Sequencing of TCR beta was carried out in blood CD8+ and CD4+ T cells. Age- and sex-matched healthy donors served as the control group. Through negative isolation, CD4+ and CD8+ T cells were obtained, while TEMRA cells were enriched using FACS. The germline CDR1 and CDR2 sequences are MNHEY and SMNVEV (reference sequence). V was shortened by 2 bases and J by 4 bases, with 9 bases between the two germline ends. This CDR3 comprises 15 residues.

This rearrangement joins TRBV27 to TRBJ2-6, with D perhaps being TRBD1 or TRBD2 (5 bases each). Sequences were obtained from CD4+ T cells from PBMCs. This TCR was recovered from a human donor in good health. CDR3 in DNA: TGTGCCAGCAGTTTAGGTGGGACCGGGGCCAACGTCCTGACTTTC. This gives the protein CASSLGGTGANVLTF. Combining the CDR3 with reference TRBV27 and TRBJ2-6 gives the whole variable domain EAQVTQNPRYLITVTGKKLTVTCSQNMNHEYMSWYRQDPGLGLRQIYYSMNVEVTDKGDVPEGYKVSRKEKRNFPLILESPSPNQTSLYFCASSLGGTGANVLTFGAGSRLTVL.